This T cell receptor beta chain originates from a study of cytomegalovirus exposure and HLA in healthy donors (dated by TCRdb to between 2016 and 2019). Regarding the research as a whole: An earlier analysis of roughly 570 of the donors reported 250 to 300 Gb of sequence data and about 120 million unique TCR beta sequences obtained from approximately 180 million T cells. The study used immunosequencing to profile the T cell repertoires of about 670 subjects and linked those repertoires to cytomegalovirus serostatus. The number of donors typed differed by locus, with about 629-640 for A, B, C, DRB1 and DQB1, more than 500 for DQA1, under 610 for DPA1, and over 400 for DPB1. To predict cytomegalovirus infection status, the study brought together high-throughput TCR immunosequencing, statistical association of individual TCRs with disease status, and machine learning. All discovery cohort repertoires had been generated using a single sequencing platform. The later analysis used no new phenotypic data to find candidate immune exposures, relying instead on TCR beta sequences and their occurrence across donors. About 300 gigabases of sequencing data and 70 million to 100 million unique TCR sequences made up an early release that covered several hundred HLA-typed donors. Of the approximately 400 genotyped donors, 75% to 85% were placed in the genetic ancestry cluster associated with self-reported Caucasian donors. Several DR-DQ haplotypes were treated as single units for association and clustering because of strong linkage in the cohort. The aim of the study was to test whether cataloging public T cell receptors could identify signatures of past pathogen exposure. In a later analysis, previously published TCR beta repertoires from about 640 donors were re-analyzed and high-resolution HLA genotyping was added so that TCR occurrence patterns could be studied. Donor age, sex, ethnicity and CMV serostatus were compiled alongside the repertoire data. HLA typing included class I and class II loci at four-digit resolution. Besides the first cohort of more than 650 subjects, a separate validation cohort made up of roughly 120 different subjects was used. Genome-wide SNP genotypes for about 65% of the roughly 670 donors were used in a later genetic analysis, which treated that subset as a discovery cohort. To decide whether each TCR beta V gene segment behaved as functional or pseudogenic, an earlier analysis of approximately 590 of the donors relied on high-throughput TCR beta sequencing. Among about 370 genotyped donors of the cohort, an average of approximately 220,000 unique TCR beta nucleotide sequences was sequenced per donor, of which 15% to 20% were non-productive. Overall study outcomes, separate from this receptor: CMV serostatus was the only immune exposure information available for the cohort. Most TCR sequences were seen in very few donors, while some public TCRs were found in many individuals. Correlated functional status among segregating V segments might reflect linkage disequilibrium, but an unknown experimental factor could not be ruled out. According to a later genetic analysis, donors in an Asian-associated ancestry cluster had fewer N-insertions in productive TCRs than the approximately 700-donor mean. According to a later analysis, TCR association rates differed among HLA loci, with DRB1 alleles showing the most associated TCRs and HLA-C alleles showing the fewest. The cohort was sequenced for TCR beta chains only, and without alpha or paired-chain data the features that could be detected were limited. Compared with equally common non-associated chains, HLA-associated TCR beta chains in a later analysis were more clonally expanded and had lower generation probabilities. The 87-base-pair reads could not distinguish some IMGT-functional V segments, including TRBV6-2 and TRBV6-3, so those segments were excluded. A later analysis associated 15,000 or so TCR beta sequences with specific HLA alleles at a false discovery rate of 0.05. A later analysis reported that several top co-occurrence clusters appeared linked to parvovirus B19, influenza, CMV and Epstein-Barr virus. Presence/absence analyses assumed roughly uniform sequencing depth across donors, an assumption that may not hold. A further reported finding was that TCR beta sequences accurately predicted the HLA-A and HLA-B alleles for most subjects in the first cohort. Broadly in line with IMGT annotations, most TCR beta V segments showed up in productive rearrangements about 90% or about 30% of the time in an earlier analysis of about 500 of the donors. The authors suggested that the approach could potentially be extended to other disease states and immunological phenotypes. A cluster of highly shared sequence variants was judged likely to be a technical artifact of the sequencing pipeline. In vitro tests confirmed that a few of the cytomegalovirus-associated TCR beta chains recognize cytomegalovirus antigens. Because some donors lacked HLA typing at each locus, the association tests relied only on the typed subset. The earlier analysis of 450 to 700 of the donors excluded 15 to 20 rarely observed V segments, including chromosome 9 orphons, because counts were too low. In the study, some 180 TCR beta chains were listed as associated with cytomegalovirus. A later analysis found that most CMV-associated TCR beta chains appeared HLA-restricted, with HLA associations seemingly driven largely by CMV exposure. When HLA alleles, especially DR and DQ, strongly co-occurred, attributing TCR associations to individual alleles was difficult. A later genetic analysis associated a missense DCLRE1C variant with V-gene and J-gene trimming of TCR beta chains, and an independent cohort replicated the association. Cytomegalovirus status was reported to be diagnosed by the classifier with high specificity and sensitivity in both the original and validation cohorts.

From the cysteine up to the phenylalanine, the CDR3 has a length of 14 residues. The sequence is cut down to CDR3 DNA, 42 bases in frame from base 1. CDR1 SGDLS and CDR2 YYNGEE were looked up in the germline V gene. Deletion took 3 bases off V and 7 bases off J, with a span of 14 bases between the germline ends. As for this clone: Its antigen has not been determined. Within one base of it there is no much larger clone, and no base qualities were kept.

The cohort was made up of about 610 healthy bone marrow donors. At the time of sampling, every cohort member was nominally healthy, though immune exposures that went unrecorded were likely present. The donor was CMV seronegative and was included in the group of around 320 seronegative cohort members. Every donor gave a peripheral blood sample, and the peripheral blood mononuclear cells from that sample were used for TCR beta sequencing. Genomic DNA was extracted from the blood cell samples with the Qiagen DNeasy Blood Extraction Kit. Libraries were made using the immunoSEQ multiplex PCR assay. The multiplex PCR relied on a mix of 60 forward primers for TCR Vbeta segments and 13 reverse primers for TCR Jbeta segments. The CDR3 region of rearranged TCR beta genes was amplified from genomic DNA with a multiplex PCR assay. The Illumina HiSeq System was used to sequence the amplified TCR beta libraries as 87-base-pair reads. Concerning the study's data processing: Across the 700 or so repertoires, a later analysis counted tens of millions of unique TCR beta chains, around 11 million of which were shared by at least two donors. Raw reads were error-corrected and collapsed into unique sequences with a nearest-neighbor algorithm that merged closely related sequences to remove PCR and sequencing errors. V, D and J gene segments were assigned by aligning CDR3 sequences to IMGT reference sequences. For a sequence to be retained, at least a six-nucleotide match to both a V gene segment and a J gene segment was required. Rearrangements were called productive when the CDR3 lacked stop codons and stayed in frame with V and J; all others were non-productive. CDR3 was defined by IMGT convention, running from the second conserved V-encoded cysteine to the conserved J-encoded phenylalanine. The earlier analysis of 550 to 650 of the donors excluded any sequence lacking an unambiguous match to a single V gene segment. An earlier analysis of fewer than 650 of the donors classified V segments as functional when productive rearrangements were above 56.7% and as segregating when the standard deviation between donors was above 5%. To diagnose cytomegalovirus status from the catalog of TCR beta chain sequences, a statistical classification framework was built. In a later analysis, TCR nucleotide sequences were compared against IMGT/GENE-DB human TR gene sequences so that V and J genes could be assigned. A later analysis assigned CDR3 sequences and most-parsimonious VDJ recombination scenarios with the TCRdist pipeline. In a later analysis, each TCR beta chain was defined by its CDR3 amino acid sequence together with its V-gene family, and reads without a unique V-gene family were excluded. To address suspected cross-contamination and a sequencing artifact, a later analysis removed roughly 580 highly shared, low-generation-probability nucleotide sequences. For each public chain, a later analysis derived a clonal expansion index from normalized ranks of inferred template counts within each repertoire. In a later analysis, generation probabilities were computed using a VDJ recombination model fitted to out-of-frame rearrangements, and the results were checked against IGoR. In a later analysis, TCR-TCR, TCR-HLA and TCR-CMV co-occurrence was scored with hypergeometric tests, and a repertoire-size bias correction was applied to TCR pairs. A later analysis estimated false discovery rates by permuting HLA or CMV assignments 20 times. In a later analysis, co-occurring TCRs were grouped using DBSCAN, and TCRdist sequence similarity was added for clustering within HLA-allele-positive subsets. Repertoires with fewer than 30,000 or more than 120,000 public chains, plus five repertoires with anomalous nucleotide sharing, were excluded from co-occurrence clustering. TCRdb limited this immuneACCESS table to in-frame rearrangements with V and J called. A share of clones is missing; checked studies link under half to unresolved V genes, and the rest is unexplained. V and J calls and clone size are copied from that table; D and trimming were computed from the DNA. The sample table shows under 150,000 clones, and roughly 80% are seen once. Jointly, the top ten make up about 4% of the sample.

This clonotype originated in a woman aged 40 to 49 in good health and CMV-seronegative. The sequence is built from TRBV9 and TRBJ2-1; perhaps TRBD2 is the D gene, with 5 bases matching. Sequencing was done on a sample of PBMCs. For the CDR3, the sequence is CASSAALAANEQFF. The nucleotides read TGTGCCAGCAGCGCCGCCCTAGCTGCGAATGAGCAGTTCTTC.